This T cell receptor beta chain emerged from a study of blood T cell repertoires in COVID-19. Study as a whole: From the United States, Italy and Spain came samples of acute and convalescent COVID-19.

Per the study methods: Amplified reference gene primers provided the basis for estimating nucleated cell counts. TCRdb keeps only in-frame clones here, not all; method: immunoSEQ multiplex PCR. Clone size and V and J calls were adopted from that table, with D and trimming inferred from the DNA. The sample gives some 250,000 clones, approximately 88% of which show up once; 0.65% to 0.95% is in the top ten. Germline values: CDR1 MNHEY, CDR2 SMNVEV (reference sequence). J lost 6 bases, V lost 5 bases, and 3 bases had no gene match. The CDR3 is 13 amino acids. Material: peripheral blood. This receptor was obtained from a woman aged 25 to 45 with acute or convalescent COVID-19. The chain links TRBV27 to TRBJ1-5; 8 bases match TRBD1. This chain's CDR3 is CASSPRGLQPQHF. As DNA, the CDR3 is TGTGCCAGCAGTCCCAGGGGGCTTCAGCCCCAGCATTTT.